The 2 T cell receptor beta chains in this list originate from one sample, sequenced in a study of blood T cell repertoires in COVID-19. TCRdb keeps only in-frame clones here, not all; method: immunoSEQ multiplex PCR. The data hold fewer than 300,000 clones, with approximately 83% observed a single time. Sequences were obtained from peripheral blood. All receptors come from a human donor in a cohort sampled during active COVID-19.

The chain joins TRBV18 to TRBJ1-4; TRBD1 matches at 8 bases. The CDR3 has 16 residues. V was pared by 6 bases and J by 0 bases, with 6 bases of the junction left unmatched. Germline CDR1 reads KGHSH; CDR2 reads LQKENI. Here the CDR3 reads CASSQGAIATNEKLFF. CDR3 in DNA: TGTGCCAGCTCCCAGGGGGCCATTGCAACTAATGAAAAACTGTTTTTT.

The chain employs TRBV10-3 and TRBJ2-7, with 8 bases lining up with TRBD2. Germline CDR1 and CDR2: ENHRY and SYGVKD. CDR3 length: 14 amino acids. V lost 7 bases and J lost 6; bases outside the gene matches: 11. The CDR3 here is CAINSETSASEQYF. CDR3 DNA: TGTGCCATCAATTCCGAGACTAGCGCCTCCGAGCAGTACTTC.